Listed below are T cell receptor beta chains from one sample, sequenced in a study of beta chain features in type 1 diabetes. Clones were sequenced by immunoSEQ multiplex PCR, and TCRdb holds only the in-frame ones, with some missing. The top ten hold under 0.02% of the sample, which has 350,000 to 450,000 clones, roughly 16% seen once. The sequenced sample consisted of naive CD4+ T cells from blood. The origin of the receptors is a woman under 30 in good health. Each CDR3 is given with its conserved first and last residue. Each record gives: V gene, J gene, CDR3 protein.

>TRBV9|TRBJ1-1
CASSGRDRGFAEAFF
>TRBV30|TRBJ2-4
CAWRSVAKNIQYF
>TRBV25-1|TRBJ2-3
CASSVRATSTDTQYF
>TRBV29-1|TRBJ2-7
CSVVRLAGYEQYF
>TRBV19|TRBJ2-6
CASSGGEGVSGANVLTF
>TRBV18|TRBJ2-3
CASSVYLPSTDTQYF
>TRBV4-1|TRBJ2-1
CASSQIIAGSNEQFF
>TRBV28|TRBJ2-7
CASSLLPPYEQYF
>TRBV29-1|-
CSVEGLAGHEQYF
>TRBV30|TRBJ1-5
CAWSEQGLGQPQHF
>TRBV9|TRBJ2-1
CASSVGLAGYNEQFF
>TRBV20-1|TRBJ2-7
CSASPGGEQYF
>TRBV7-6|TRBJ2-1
CASSLSRSREQFF
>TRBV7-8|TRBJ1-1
CASSLELQGRTEAFF
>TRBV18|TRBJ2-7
CASSLPSRGEQYF
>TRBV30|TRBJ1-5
CAWEGEGQPQHF
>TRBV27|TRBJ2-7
CASSPPRGQGSSYEQYF
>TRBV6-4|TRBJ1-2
CASSATGHPNYGYTF
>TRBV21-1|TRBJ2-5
CASSLSGRAMETQYF
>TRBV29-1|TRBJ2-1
CSSRTGSYNEQFF
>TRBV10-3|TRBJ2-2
CAISVVATGELFF
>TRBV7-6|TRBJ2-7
CASSLGLAGYEQYF
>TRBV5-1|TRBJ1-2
CASSPGQGNGYTF
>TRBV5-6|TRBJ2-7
CASSLPLGRGDEQYF
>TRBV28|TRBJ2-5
CASSTSGTGLQETQYF
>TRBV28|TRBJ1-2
CASSSGQGAGGYTF
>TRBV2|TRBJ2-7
CASRASGTYEQYF
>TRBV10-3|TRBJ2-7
CAISEQFYEQYF
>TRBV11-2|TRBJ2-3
CASSWRGDTQYF
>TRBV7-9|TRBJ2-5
CASSFTGEETQYF
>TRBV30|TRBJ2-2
CAWSVLENTGELFF
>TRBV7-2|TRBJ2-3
CASSLSRGSDTQYF
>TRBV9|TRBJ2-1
CASSVGGRNEQFF
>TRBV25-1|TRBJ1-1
CASSEYRGDEAFF
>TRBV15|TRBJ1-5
CATSSGGDVGQPQHF
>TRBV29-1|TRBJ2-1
CSAPAGLAVYNEQFF
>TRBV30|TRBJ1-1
CAWSAATTGTGDLWAFF
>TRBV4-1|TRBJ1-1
CASSSSPADLNTEAFF
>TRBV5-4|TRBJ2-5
CASSFRGEETQYF
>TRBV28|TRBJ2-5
CALRDSRQETQYF
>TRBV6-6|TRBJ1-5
CASSGQGEFQPQHF
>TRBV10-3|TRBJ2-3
CAISEVAADTQYF
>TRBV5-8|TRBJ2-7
CASTNPGQGAYEQYF
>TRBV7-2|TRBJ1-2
CASSWTGGSGYTF
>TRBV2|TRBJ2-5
CASRASETQYF
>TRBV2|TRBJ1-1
CASRAPGQGMGNTEAFF
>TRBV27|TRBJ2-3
CASRVGVRDTQYF
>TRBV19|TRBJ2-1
CASSVGLAGNNEQFF
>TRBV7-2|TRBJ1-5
CASRLNREQPQHF
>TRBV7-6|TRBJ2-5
CASSSRVQETQYF
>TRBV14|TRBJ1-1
CASSQASWATEAFF